This T cell receptor beta chain emerged from a study of PD-L1 blockade in urothelial cancer. Overall study: Atezolizumab therapy began for patients in the mid-2010s, dosed at 1,200 mg intravenously every 3 weeks. The number of prior chemotherapy regimens per patient was 0 to 3.

Some clones are missing from TCRdb's copy, which holds only in-frame ones; the method was immunoSEQ multiplex PCR. The sample has some 23,000 clones, 82% seen once. Time point here: peripheral blood 6 weeks after treatment start. Enrolled patients showed locally advanced or metastatic urothelial carcinoma. The number of samples from each patient was between 1 and 8, taken pretreatment and on-treatment. The clonotype was recovered from a man aged 65 to 79 with urothelial cancer. Sequences were derived from PBMCs, sampled around atezolizumab (anti-PD-L1) treatment.

Written as DNA, the CDR3 is TGCGCCAGCAGTCATATGGGGGGGGGCCGATTCAATGAGCAGTTCTTC. Its protein product is CASSHMGGGRFNEQFF. The rearrangement uses TRBV23-1 and TRBJ2-1; a weak D match, TRBD2 (7 bases). TRBV23-1 is reported as an ORF; its role is uncertain. Trimming shortened V by 3 bases and J by 6 bases, and 18 bases separated the two germline ends. CDR3 size: 16 residues.